The present T cell receptor (beta chain) was sequenced within a study of cytomegalovirus exposure and HLA in healthy donors. Study-level findings and limits: Analysis was carried out at a later point, and it linked a missense DCLRE1C variant to TCR beta V- and J-gene trimming.

As concerns this clone: No antigen is known for it.

It was healthy bone marrow donors who served as donors. With 4 bases removed from V and 0 bases from J, the gap between germline ends came to 14 bases. The CDR3 extends over 16 amino acids. Germline CDR1 and CDR2: SGDLS and YYNGEE. The PCR employed 60 Vbeta primers together with 13 Jbeta primers. TCRdb's table, derived via immunoSEQ multiplex PCR, lists solely in-frame clones and lacks some. This table holds fewer than 100,000 clones, 78% found once. The rearrangement joins TRBV9 to TRBJ2-1; D may be TRBD2 (6 bases). The clonotype comes from a woman aged 40 to 49 in good health and CMV-seropositive. Sequenced: PBMCs. The CDR3 DNA sequence: TGTGCCAGCAGCCCTCCCACCGGGAGCTCCTACAATGAGCAGTTCTTC. Translating it yields CASSPPTGSSYNEQFF.